The next 15 T cell receptor beta chains were all read from a single sample in a study of T cells in Graves' hyperthyroidism and ophthalmopathy. The investigators amplified TCR beta CDR3 regions from RNA transcripts. Carried out on the TCR CDR3, a first-round RT-PCR used the HTBI primer set. TCRdb reprocessed the multiplex PCR reads with MiXCR, giving one entry per CDR3 protein. The table includes around 400,000 distinct CDR3 sequences, approximately 15% detected once. Source material: blood. These receptors were taken from a woman between 18 and 29 years old with Graves' hyperthyroidism that later progressed to Graves' ophthalmopathy.

This clonotype was seen ten or more times. Here the CDR3 reads CASSYWYSGKSSYEQYF. The CDR3 coding sequence is TGTGCCAGCAGTTACTGGTACAGCGGTAAAAGCTCCTACGAGCAGTACTTC. The gene calls are TRBV6-5 and TRBJ2-7; D may be TRBD2 (5 bases). CDR3 size: 17 residues. Trimming removed 1 base at V and 0 bases at J, with 16 bases between. Per germline, CDR1 MNHEY and CDR2 SVGAGI.

This clonotype has at least ten counts. The V call is TRBV28, the J call TRBJ2-7; 8 positions agree with TRBD2. CDR3 length: 15 residues. In germline, CDR1 is MDHEN, CDR2 SYDVKM. Germline trimming cut 6 bases from V and 3 bases from J; bases unmatched to any gene: 10. The CDR3 DNA follows: TGTGCCAGCAGCCAAAGCGGGGGAGGCGGCTACGAGCAGTACTTC. Its protein product is CASSQSGGGGYEQYF.

The CDR3 region has the DNA TGTGCCAGCAGCACATCCACCACCACCGGGGAGCTGTTTTTT. Protein: CASSTSTTTGELFF. The rearrangement uses TRBV7-2 and TRBJ2-2; D ambiguous. CDR1 is SGHTA, CDR2 FQGNSA, per germline. The CDR3 totals 14 residues. Trimming took 5 bases from V and 4 from J, leaving 11 bases between them.

This clonotype came up many times. The rearrangement links TRBV11-2 to TRBJ2-6; 15 positions match TRBD2. The CDR3 consists of 21 residues. With 3 bases clipped from V and 1 base from J, the junction kept 10 bases outside the gene matches. Per germline, CDR1 SGHAT and CDR2 FQNNGV. CDR3 loop: CASSFPGLAGGPGSGANVLTF. CDR3 nucleotide sequence: TGTGCCAGCAGCTTCCCCGGACTAGCGGGAGGGCCGGGATCTGGGGCCAACGTCCTGACTTTC.

This clonotype has just a few counts. This chain connects TRBV3-1 to TRBJ2-3, with TRBD1 as a possible D gene (6 bases). The length of the CDR3 is 21 residues. From germline, CDR1 is LGHDT and CDR2 YNNKEL (reference sequence). V was pared by 4 bases and J by 6 bases, with 35 bases between. Here the CDR3 reads CASSLKLWPGNGVKGHDTQYF. As DNA, the CDR3 is TGTGCCAGCAGCCTTAAGCTGTGGCCCGGCAACGGGGTCAAGGGACATGATACGCAGTATTTT.

About this clonotype: A clone one base away is much larger, so this may be a read error. The J gene is TRBJ2-1, the V gene TRBV5-1; 8 bases map to TRBD2. The CDR3 totals 16 residues. The germline V gene encodes CDR1 SGHRS and CDR2 YFSETQ. CDR3 in amino acids: CANSLRSGSSYNEQFF. CDR3 in DNA: TGTGCCAACAGCTTGAGGAGCGGGAGTTCCTACAATGAGCAGTTCTTC.

This clonotype has more than one count but fewer than ten. J is TRBJ2-7 and V is TRBV2, with TRBD2 as a possible D gene (6 bases). This CDR3 contains 12 residues. Germline V lookup: CDR1 SNHLY, CDR2 FYNNEI. Trimming shortened V by 6 bases and J by 7 bases, and 13 bases separated the two germline ends. CDR3 coding DNA: TGTGCCAGCAGGGGACTTTTACTAGAGCAGTACTTC. Its translation is CASRGLLLEQYF.

This clonotype was seen ten or more times. The chain uses TRBV2 and TRBJ1-1; unclear D gene. Germline CDR1 SNHLY, CDR2 FYNNEI. This CDR3 contains 12 residues. Trimming left V 4 bases short and J 4 bases short, with 7 bases between. In DNA form, the CDR3 reads TGTGCCAGCAGTGGGTCGGGCACTGAAGCTTTCTTT. This gives the protein CASSGSGTEAFF. Full variable domain (missing parts from reference TRBV2 and TRBJ1-1): EPEVTQTPSHQVTQMGQEVILRCVPISNHLYFYWYRQILGQKVEFLVSFYNNEISEKSEIFDDQFSVERPDGSNFTLKIRSTKLEDSAMYFCASSGSGTEAFFGQGTRLTVV.

This clonotype appeared many times. V and J are TRBV20-1 and TRBJ1-1; maybe TRBD1 (5 bases). V gave up 2 bases and J gave up 4 bases, with 11 bases separating them. The CDR3 has 13 residues. Germline loops: CDR1 DFQATT, CDR2 SNEGSKA (reference sequence). In DNA form, the CDR3 reads TGCAGTGCTAGAACTGACAGTAGCACTGAAGCTTTCTTT. Encoded protein: CSARTDSSTEAFF.

This clonotype was recorded many times. The chain has TRBV3-1 and TRBJ2-5; tentatively, D is TRBD1 or TRBD2 (5 bases each). Trimming took 3 bases from V and 4 from J, leaving 9 bases between them. Germline loops: CDR1 LGHDT, CDR2 YNNKEL (reference sequence). The CDR3 totals 13 residues. The CDR3 region is CASSQGTRETQYF. The CDR3 region has the DNA TGTGCCAGCAGCCAGGGGACCCGAGAGACCCAGTACTTC.

The table lists this clonotype with many counts. The chain recombines TRBV2 with TRBJ2-3, with a possible D match to TRBD2 (5 bases). V lost 9 bases, J lost 3 bases, and 13 bases lay in between. CDR1 and CDR2 from the germline V gene are SNHLY and FYNNEI. This CDR3 is 13 amino acids long. The CDR3 DNA reads TGTGCCAGTCAGCTGGGCGGGACAGATACGCAGTATTTT. Translation gives CASQLGGTDTQYF.

The chain couples TRBV7-2 to TRBJ1-2, with 9 bases lining up with TRBD1. The CDR3 totals 14 residues. Germline CDR1 is SGHTA and CDR2 is FQGNSA. The ends lost 4 bases at V and 2 bases at J; junction bases unmatched: 2. CDR3 loop: CASSSTGGNYGYTF. The CDR3 coding sequence is TGTGCCAGCAGCTCAACAGGGGGCAACTATGGCTACACCTTC. Drawing the rest from reference TRBV7-2 and TRBJ1-2, the complete variable domain is GAGVSQSPSNKVTEKGKDVELRCDPISGHTALYWYRQSLGQGLEFLIYFQGNSAPDKSGLPSDRFSAERTGGSVSTLTIQRTQQEDSAVYLCASSSTGGNYGYTFGSGTRLTVV.

This clonotype was detected a few times. The chain couples TRBV5-4 to TRBJ2-1, with TRBD1 as a possible D gene (6 bases). Germline V CDR1 and CDR2: SGHNT, YYREEE (reference sequence). The length of the CDR3 is 14 residues. The V end was cut by 3 bases, the J end by 9 bases, with 16 bases between. CDR3 amino acids: CASSSRGVQPEQFF. CDR3 DNA: TGTGCCAGCAGCTCCAGGGGCGTACAACCTGAGCAGTTCTTC.

V and J are TRBV20-1 and TRBJ1-5, with D possibly matching TRBD1 (6 bases). In germline, CDR1 is DFQATT, CDR2 SNEGSKA (reference sequence). The CDR3 is 12 residues long. Trimming took off 6 bases at V and 6 bases at J, with 12 bases between the two ends. The CDR3: CSAIPGAQPQHF. CDR3 coding DNA: TGCAGTGCCATTCCGGGGGCTCAGCCCCAGCATTTT.

The table lists this clonotype with many counts. CDR3 amino acids: CASSHPGQGYADTQYF. The CDR3 nucleotides are TGTGCCAGCAGCCACCCAGGACAGGGATATGCAGATACGCAGTATTTT. This chain links TRBV7-9 with TRBJ2-3; TRBD1 matches 8 bases. V gave up 5 bases and J gave up 4 bases; unmatched junction bases: 11. This CDR3 is 16 amino acids long. Germline CDR1 is SEHNR and CDR2 is FQNEAQ (reference sequence).